The sequence of this TCR beta chain was determined in a study of blood T cell repertoires in COVID-19. Study-wide context: Sites in the United States, Italy and Spain provided acute and convalescent COVID-19 samples. Sample material is recorded as cDNA or gDNA derived from T cells, B-cell-depleted T cells, or PBMCs.

In the original workflow: Nucleated cell counts were estimated from reference gene primer amplification. The method was immunoSEQ multiplex PCR; TCRdb's version includes in-frame clones alone and lacks a portion of them. That table gives V, J and clone size, and the DNA gave D and trimming. The data contain approximately 60,000 clones, more than 75% of them seen just once; the ten biggest clones take up roughly a fifth. Looked up from germline, CDR1 is SGHVS and CDR2 is FNYEAQ. V was pared by 5 bases and J by 6 bases, with 14 bases between. This CDR3 is built from 13 residues. The origin of this receptor is a man in his fifties with active or convalescent COVID-19. This chain joins TRBV7-6 and TRBJ2-7; weak D call: TRBD1 (6 bases). Sequenced sample: peripheral blood. CDR3 DNA sequence: TGTGCCAGCAGCAAACAGGGCGCGCGCGAGCAGTACTTC. This gives the protein CASSKQGAREQYF.